Listed below are T cell receptor beta chains from one sample, sequenced in a study of T cell responses to AZD1222 COVID-19 vaccine. The assay was immunoSEQ multiplex PCR, and TCRdb's table has in-frame clones only and misses some. The sample carries over 100,000 clones, 75% to 90% recorded once. The sequencing here drew on peripheral blood, taken on day 0 of AZD1222 vaccination. Source of these receptors: an adult in good health. The CDR3 runs from the conserved cysteine through the conserved F or W. D genes are given only for firm matches. Where a row states a size, it is once, few, many or the class of an expanded clone; other rows omit it.

TRBJ1-1 TRBV27 - - TGTGCCAGCAGTAGCGGGAACACTGAAGCTTTCTTT CASSSGNTEAFF
TRBJ2-5 TRBV6-5 - few TGTGCCAGCATTCCCCCGGGGCGGAGGGGGACCCAGTACTTC CASIPPGRRGTQYF
TRBJ1-5 TRBV7-8 - once TGTGCCAGCAGCATATCCTCCAAGGGGTCCTACAATCAGCCCCAGCATTTT CASSISSKGSYNQPQHF
TRBJ2-7 TRBV5-6 TRBD2 once TGTGCCAGCAGCTTAGGGCTAGCGGGGGGCGAGCAGTACTTC CASSLGLAGGEQYF
TRBJ1-1 TRBV5-1 TRBD1 - TGCGCCAGCAGCCCTGGGACAGGGGCGCGGTCCACTGAAGCTTTCTTT CASSPGTGARSTEAFF
TRBJ2-4 TRBV7-9 TRBD1 - TGTGCCAGCAGCCCTGGGACAGGAAACATTCAGTACTTC CASSPGTGNIQYF
TRBJ1-1 TRBV12-3/TRBV12-4 - - TGTGCCAGCAGGCGACAGAGGAACACTGAAGCTTTCTTT CASRRQRNTEAFF
TRBJ1-1 TRBV2 - - TGTGCCAGCAGTGGGGCCATACAAAACACTGAAGCTTTCTTT CASSGAIQNTEAFF
TRBJ2-7 TRBV2 TRBD1 once TGTGCCAGCAGTGGGACAGGCTACGAGCAGTACTTC CASSGTGYEQYF
TRBJ1-5 TRBV7-2 - - TGTGCCAGCAGCTTACGAGGGAATCAGCCCCAGCATTTT CASSLRGNQPQHF
TRBJ2-7 TRBV29-1 - - TGCAGCGTTGTACCAGGAGACTCCTACGAGCAGTACTTC CSVVPGDSYEQYF
TRBJ1-5 TRBV27 - - TGTGCCAGTAGGGGGGGCAATCAGCCCCAGCATTTT CASRGGNQPQHF
TRBJ2-7 TRBV3-1/TRBV3-2 TRBD2 - TGTGCCAGCGGCCGGGAGGGTTACGAGCAGTACTTC CASGREGYEQYF
TRBJ2-5 TRBV29-1 - - TGCAGCGTTGGGCCCCAAGAGACCCAGTACTTC CSVGPQETQYF
TRBJ1-6 TRBV19 - - TGTGCCAGTAGGGGAACAGGGATTGAGTCACCCCTCCACTTT CASRGTGIESPLHF
TRBJ1-5 TRBV6-6 TRBD1 - TGTGCCAGCAGCAGTGGACAGGGAGGGAGCAATCAGCCCCAGCATTTT CASSSGQGGSNQPQHF
TRBJ2-2 TRBV5-1 TRBD2 - TGCGCCAGCAGCATCCCCAGCGGGGAGGGCACCGGGGAGCTGTTTTTT CASSIPSGEGTGELFF
TRBJ2-5 TRBV6-5 TRBD2 - TGTGCCAGCAGTTACTCAGCGGGGGGTGAGGAGACCCAGTACTTC CASSYSAGGEETQYF
TRBJ1-4 TRBV19 - - TGTGCCAGTAGTATCTCGGACCGACCCACTGAAAAACTGTTTTTT CASSISDRPTEKLFF
TRBJ2-3 TRBV18 TRBD1 - TGTGCCAGCTCACAAACGACAGGGGTCACAGATACGCAGTATTTT CASSQTTGVTDTQYF
TRBJ1-6 TRBV4-1 - - TGCGCCAGCAGCCAAGATGTCGTAGGGTATAGGCGTAATTCACCCCTCCACTTT CASSQDVVGYRRNSPLHF
TRBJ1-1 TRBV5-6 - - TGTGCCAGCAGCCTAATCAGCCTTGAAGCTTTCTTT CASSLISLEAFF
TRBJ2-7 TRBV11-2 TRBD2 - TGTGCCAGCAGCCTAGCGGGACAACTCTACGAGCAGTACTTC CASSLAGQLYEQYF
TRBJ2-7 TRBV7-3 - - TGTGCCAGCAGCTCCGGGGGTGAGCAGTACTTC CASSSGGEQYF
TRBJ2-6 TRBV10-3 - - TGTGCCATCAGTGTGGGGGGGGCCAACGTCCTGACTTTC CAISVGGANVLTF
TRBJ1-1 TRBV25-1 - - TGTGCCAGCAGTGAAAGGGGCAGGACTGAAGCTTTCTTT CASSERGRTEAFF
TRBJ1-3 TRBV3-1/TRBV3-2 - - TGTGCCAGCAGTCTTCAAGGGGCTGGAAACACCATATATTTT CASSLQGAGNTIYF
TRBJ1-3 TRBV19 - - TGTGCCAGTCAGACAAGCTCTGGAAACACCATATATTTT CASQTSSGNTIYF
TRBJ1-4 TRBV6-5 TRBD1 - TGTGCCAGCAGTTACAGCGGACAGGGGGAGGAAAAACTGTTTTTT CASSYSGQGEEKLFF
TRBJ2-1 TRBV7-2 TRBD1 - TGTGCCAGCAGCTTAGTTTCGACAGGGAGTTACAATGAGCAGTTCTTC CASSLVSTGSYNEQFF
TRBJ1-2 TRBV10-3 - - TGTGCCATCGGAGGGAACTATGGCTACACCTTC CAIGGNYGYTF
TRBJ1-2 TRBV9 TRBD1 - TGTGCCAGCAGCGCAACCCCGGGACAGGTCTCTCGCTACACCTTC CASSATPGQVSRYTF
TRBJ1-5 TRBV7-9 - - TGTGCCAGCAGCTTAGGTAGTATCCTGAGCAATCAGCCCCAGCATTTT CASSLGSILSNQPQHF
TRBJ1-1 TRBV18 - - TGTGCCAGCTCACCGGGGGTGTACACTGAAGCTTTCTTT CASSPGVYTEAFF
TRBJ1-2 TRBV11-1 - - TGTGCCAGCAGCTTAGGACTGGGTCCGACAGGCTACACCTTC CASSLGLGPTGYTF
TRBJ1-5 TRBV2 - - TGTGCCAGCAGTGAGTCCCGGCAGGGTGGACAGCCCCAGCATTTT CASSESRQGGQPQHF
TRBJ1-1 TRBV11-2 TRBD1 - TGTGCCAGCAGCTCCTACAGGGGAAGTGTGACTGAAGCTTTCTTT CASSSYRGSVTEAFF
TRBJ2-7 TRBV5-5 TRBD1 - TGTGCCAGCAGCTTGTTTGCAGGGGGCTACGAGCAGTACTTC CASSLFAGGYEQYF
TRBJ1-2 TRBV15 - - TGTGCCACCAGCAGAAGGGAAACGGCAGGTGGCTACACCTTC CATSRRETAGGYTF
TRBJ2-2 TRBV6-2/TRBV6-3 TRBD1 once TGTGCCAGCAGTTTCCTCGACAGGGACGGGGAGCTGTTTTTT CASSFLDRDGELFF
TRBJ2-1 TRBV6-6 - - TGTGCCAGCAGTTACCCGCGGGGCGACAATGAGCAGTTCTTC CASSYPRGDNEQFF
TRBJ1-2 TRBV6-5 - - TGTGCCAGCAGTTACATGGAGGGAGCCTATGGCTACACCTTC CASSYMEGAYGYTF
TRBJ2-7 TRBV5-4 - - TGTGCCAGCAGCTCGGACGGCTACGAGCAGTACTTC CASSSDGYEQYF
TRBJ2-5 TRBV14 - - TGTGCCAGCAGCCAAGCAGGACAGAAGACCCAGTACTTC CASSQAGQKTQYF
TRBJ1-4 TRBV7-9 - - TGTGCCACCCCGGTCGGGGGGGGGACTAATGAAAAACTGTTTTTT CATPVGGGTNEKLFF
TRBJ2-2 TRBV19 - - TGTGCCAGTAAGATGAACACCGGGGAGCTGTTTTTT CASKMNTGELFF
TRBJ1-2 TRBV15 - - TGTGCCACCAGCAGCCAAGTGGGCGATGGCTACACCTTC CATSSQVGDGYTF
TRBJ2-7 TRBV5-5 TRBD2 - TGTGCCAGCAGCTTGGTACTAGCGGGGAACTACGAGCAGTACTTC CASSLVLAGNYEQYF
TRBJ1-4 TRBV2 TRBD1 - TGTGCCAGCAGTGAAGCCCTACAGGGGGGTAATGAAAAACTGTTTTTT CASSEALQGGNEKLFF
TRBJ1-3 TRBV11-3 - - TGTGCCATAGACAATCAGGACACCATATATTTT CAIDNQDTIYF
TRBJ2-5 TRBV3-1/TRBV3-2 TRBD2 - TGTGCCAGCACCGAACTGGGGGGGGCCCAGTACTTC CASTELGGAQYF
TRBJ1-3 TRBV6-5 - - TGTGCCAGCGGCCGGGGGGGGGCCAGAAACACCATATATTTT CASGRGGARNTIYF
TRBJ1-5 TRBV30 TRBD1 once TGTGCCTGGAGTGCAGGGGGCGATCAGCCCCAGCATTTT CAWSAGGDQPQHF
TRBJ2-5 TRBV7-9 - - TGTGCCAGCAAGGGCGGGCAGGGAGAGACCCAGTACTTC CASKGGQGETQYF